This T cell receptor beta chain was recorded in a study of human T cells and chemical hapten exposure. TCRdb recomputed calls from the RACE reads with MiXCR, one row per CDR3 protein. The sample comprises over 55,000 distinct CDR3 sequences, 11% of which are singletons, and roughly 1.4% rests with the top ten. In this sample, this clonotype turned up many times. Its antigen is still unknown. The sample's time point: patch test 3, about 24 weeks after DPC sensitization. The treatment was: therapeutic diphenylcyclopropenone sensitization with weekly scalp DPC. Study observations and caveats: The immune response of these alopecia patients might not match healthy individuals'.

The material was whole blood, obtained in connection with sensitization to the hapten diphenylcyclopropenone (DPC). The TCR originated in a woman aged 50 to 60 with alopecia areata. Some clones in this sample may be carry-over from other donors' samples.

Here the CDR3 reads CAITGTGYNEQFF. In DNA form, the CDR3 reads TGTGCCATAACCGGGACAGGTTACAATGAGCAGTTCTTC. V is TRBV28 and J is TRBJ2-1, with 8 bases matching TRBD1. This CDR3 is built from 13 residues. From germline, CDR1 is MDHEN and CDR2 SYDVKM. V trimming: 10 bases; J trimming: 4 bases; junction bases outside the gene matches: 6.